The present T cell receptor (beta chain) was sequenced within a study of T cell responses to AZD1222 COVID-19 vaccine. Only in-frame clones appear in the TCRdb table, and some are missing; sequencing was by immunoSEQ multiplex PCR. This table has about 150,000 clones, approximately 90% appearing once. Details on this clone: Its antigen is unknown.

The germline V gene encodes CDR1 SNHLY and CDR2 FYNNEI. Trimming pared 7 bases from V and 3 bases from J, leaving 12 bases between. The CDR3 sequence is 13 residues long. Study outcomes and limitations: Regions 160-218 and 743-854 dominated among vaccine-associated CD4 TCRs spanning spike.

The sample in question was peripheral blood, obtained on day 0 of AZD1222 vaccination. This rearrangement joins TRBV2 to TRBJ1-1; D not certain. The source of this sequence is an adult in good health. The CDR3 here is CASTASQDTEAFF. The DNA of the CDR3 is TGTGCCAGCACCGCTTCGCAGGACACTGAAGCTTTCTTT.